These 31 T cell receptor beta chains share one sample of origin, sequenced in a study of blood T cell repertoires in COVID-19. Only in-frame clones appear in the TCRdb table, and some are missing; sequencing was by immunoSEQ multiplex PCR. The profile shows 50,000 to 75,000 clones, less than 80% of them singletons. Material for sequencing was peripheral blood. The source of these receptors is a man in his fifties or sixties with acute or convalescent COVID-19.

V and J are TRBV19 and TRBJ2-1, with 11 nucleotides matching TRBD2. The germline gives CDR1 LNHDA, CDR2 SQIVND (reference sequence). The CDR3 spans 15 residues. Trimming took 8 bases from V and 5 from J; bases not matched to a gene: 8. Here the CDR3 reads CASGGIAGGDNEQFF. CDR3 DNA: TGTGCCAGTGGCGGGATAGCGGGAGGGGACAATGAGCAGTTCTTC.

This rearrangement joins TRBV27 to TRBJ2-3; 11 positions match TRBD1. Per germline, CDR1 MNHEY and CDR2 SMNVEV (reference sequence). V lost 6 bases, J lost 5 bases, and 7 bases stayed unmatched. CDR3 size: 15 residues. The CDR3 reads CASSPGTGGVDTQYF. The CDR3, as DNA: TGTGCCAGCAGCCCCGGGACAGGGGGAGTAGATACGCAGTATTTT.

The chain is built from TRBV15 and TRBJ1-1, with a tentative D call TRBD1 (6 bases). Germline V gene lookup returns CDR1 LNHNV and CDR2 YYDKDF (reference sequence). The CDR3 is 15 amino acids. Trimming shortened V by 1 base and J by 3 bases, and 12 bases separated the two germline ends. CDR3 loop: CATSRGGQEDTEAFF. In nucleotides, the CDR3 is TGTGCCACCAGCAGAGGGGGGCAAGAGGACACTGAAGCTTTCTTT. Full variable domain (missing parts from reference TRBV15 and TRBJ1-1): DAMVIQNPRYQVTQFGKPVTLSCSQTLNHNVMYWYQQKSSQAPKLLFHYYDKDFNNEADTPDNFQSRRPNTSFCFLDIRSPGLGDTAMYLCATSRGGQEDTEAFFGQGTRLTVV.

This clone has more than one count but fewer than ten. The rearrangement uses TRBV19 and TRBJ2-6; D is possibly TRBD2 (6 bases). The CDR3 contains 14 residues. In germline, CDR1 is LNHDA, CDR2 SQIVND (reference sequence). V lost 7 bases, J lost 2 bases, and 9 bases lay in between. The CDR3 nucleotides are TGTGCCAGTATGGAGCGGGCTGGGGCCAACGTCCTGACTTTC. Translated: CASMERAGANVLTF.

V usage is TRBV5-1 and J usage is TRBJ2-1; TRBD2 aligns across 14 bases. The CDR3 consists of 15 residues. After removal of 4 bases from V and 6 bases from J, the junction contained 3 bases not matched to a gene. Germline-derived CDR1 and CDR2 are SGHRS and YFSETQ. CDR3 coding DNA: TGCGCCAGCAGCCAAGGGACTAGCGGGAGCAATGAGCAGTTCTTC. Translating gives CASSQGTSGSNEQFF.

This clone was detected a few times. The chain links TRBV5-1 to TRBJ1-3, with a possible D match to TRBD1 (5 bases). The CDR3 totals 15 residues. Trimming took 4 bases from V and 2 from J, leaving 13 bases between them. From germline, CDR1 is SGHRS and CDR2 YFSETQ. The CDR3 loop reads CASSRGGATGNTIYF. The CDR3, as DNA: TGCGCCAGCAGCCGCGGAGGGGCCACTGGAAACACCATATATTTT.

This clone occurred once. The chain recombines TRBV25-1 with TRBJ2-3; a possible D gene is TRBD1 (5 bases). The CDR3 spans 13 residues. Germline V CDR1 and CDR2: MGHDK, SYGVNS. V was trimmed by 11 bases and J by 2 bases, leaving 14 bases between them. The CDR3 here is CALLDISTDTQYF. CDR3 nucleotide sequence: TGTGCCTTATTGGACATCTCCACAGATACGCAGTATTTT.

The V and J genes are TRBV6-2 or TRBV6-3 and TRBJ2-1; D is undetermined. Trimming pared 2 bases from V and 10 bases from J, leaving 15 bases between. Germline CDR1 MNHEY, CDR2 SVGEGT. The CDR3 covers 14 residues. CDR3 in DNA: TGTGCCAGCAGTTACCCAGACCCGACACGGGAGCAGTTCTTC. Its protein is CASSYPDPTREQFF.

This rearrangement joins TRBV27 to TRBJ2-7, with 7 positions matching TRBD1. After removal of 6 bases from V and 7 bases from J, the junction contained 18 bases not matched to a gene. The CDR3 totals 16 residues. Per the germline V gene, CDR1 is MNHEY and CDR2 is SMNVEV (reference sequence). The CDR3 sequence is CASRFNRGASSGEQYF. CDR3 DNA: TGTGCCAGCAGATTTAACAGGGGCGCCTCCTCGGGAGAGCAGTACTTC.

This clone was recorded only once. This rearrangement joins TRBV28 to TRBJ1-6; D is possibly TRBD1 (5 bases). Germline V lookup: CDR1 MDHEN, CDR2 SYDVKM. The length of the CDR3 is 14 residues. The ends were cut back, 3 bases at V and 14 bases at J, with 17 bases in the middle. For the CDR3, the DNA is TGTGCCAGCAGTTTGCCCATCGGGGGGACGACCCTCCACTTT. It is translated as CASSLPIGGTTLHF.

V is TRBV7-2 and J is TRBJ1-6; no reliable D call. This CDR3 has 16 amino acids. With 5 bases removed from V and 0 bases from J, the gap between germline ends came to 11 bases. Germline V gene lookup returns CDR1 SGHTA and CDR2 FQGNSA. The CDR3 sequence is CASSPRARSYNSPLHF. CDR3 coding DNA: TGTGCCAGCAGCCCGCGAGCCCGCTCCTATAATTCACCCCTCCACTTT.

The V gene is TRBV6-6, the J gene TRBJ2-7; a weak D match, TRBD2 (6 bases). Trimming took off 5 bases at V and 9 bases at J, with 14 bases between the two ends. The CDR3 has 12 residues. Looked up from germline, CDR1 is MNHNY and CDR2 is SVGAGI (reference sequence). The CDR3 here is CASSPPGDGQYF. CDR3 nucleotides: TGTGCCAGCAGTCCTCCGGGGGATGGGCAGTACTTC.

This clone was detected only once. This chain connects TRBV12-3 or TRBV12-4 to TRBJ2-7; D gene uncertain. V was clipped by 2 bases and J by 0 bases, with 5 bases between them. CDR3 length: 13 residues. The CDR3 DNA reads TGTGCCAGCAGTTTAACTCGCTCCTACGAGCAGTACTTC. Encoded protein: CASSLTRSYEQYF.

The chain is built from TRBV7-2 and TRBJ1-3; D ambiguous. The CDR3 loop spans 15 amino acids. From germline, CDR1 is SGHTA and CDR2 FQGNSA. The ends were cut back, 3 bases at V and 0 bases at J, with 9 bases in the middle. CDR3 sequence: CASSFGSGSGNTIYF. CDR3 sequence (DNA): TGTGCCAGCAGCTTCGGGTCTGGCTCTGGAAACACCATATATTTT. Combining the CDR3 with reference TRBV7-2 and TRBJ1-3 gives the whole variable domain GAGVSQSPSNKVTEKGKDVELRCDPISGHTALYWYRQSLGQGLEFLIYFQGNSAPDKSGLPSDRFSAERTGGSVSTLTIQRTQQEDSAVYLCASSFGSGSGNTIYFGEGSWLTVV.

V and J are TRBV5-8 and TRBJ2-1; 10 bases map to TRBD2. CDR3 length: 17 residues. CDR1 and CDR2 (germline): SGHTS, YDEGEE. Trimming took 4 bases from V and 5 from J; bases not matched to a gene: 12. Here the CDR3 reads CASSVGTSDAAHNEQFF. CDR3 DNA: TGTGCCAGCAGCGTTGGGACTAGCGACGCCGCCCACAATGAGCAGTTCTTC.

The chain links TRBV29-1 to TRBJ2-2; maybe TRBD1 (5 bases). Trimming removed 5 bases from V and 1 base from J, with 5 bases in between. Per germline, CDR1 SQVTM and CDR2 ANQGSEA. The CDR3 loop spans 12 amino acids. The CDR3 spells CSVTGNTGELFF. DNA of the CDR3: TGCAGCGTTACAGGGAACACCGGGGAGCTGTTTTTT.

CDR3 nucleotide sequence: TGTGCCAGCAGTTACAACTCTTTACAGCAGTTCTTC. Amino acids: CASSYNSLQQFF. The J gene is TRBJ2-1, the V gene TRBV6-2 or TRBV6-3; no clear D gene. Trimming removed 2 bases at V and 11 bases at J, with 10 bases between. Germline V gene data show CDR1 as MNHEY and CDR2 as SVGEGT. This CDR3 is 12 amino acids long.

This clone was seen a single time. V gene TRBV9 combines with J gene TRBJ2-7; TRBD2 aligns across 8 bases. V dropped 1 base and J dropped 0; count of bases not matched to a gene: 0. The germline V gene has CDR1 SGDLS and CDR2 YYNGEE. The CDR3 is 14 amino acids. The CDR3 loop is CASSVSGGSYEQYF. CDR3 coding DNA: TGTGCCAGCAGCGTAAGCGGGGGCTCCTACGAGCAGTACTTC.

This clone was seen a handful of times. The chain carries TRBV6-5 and TRBJ2-4; tentatively, D is TRBD1 (5 bases). The germline gives CDR1 MNHEY, CDR2 SVGAGI. The V and J ends lost 7 bases and 5 bases respectively, with 18 bases between them. CDR3 length: 15 amino acids. The CDR3: CASTNRIPLENIQYF. Written as DNA, the CDR3 is TGTGCCAGCACCAACAGGATCCCCCTGGAAAACATTCAGTACTTC.

This rearrangement joins TRBV3-1 (or the pseudogene TRBV3-2) to TRBJ2-5; 10 nucleotides match TRBD2. The ends lost 4 bases at V and 5 bases at J; junction bases unmatched: 10. This CDR3 contains 16 residues. Germline V gene sequence: CDR1 LGHDT, CDR2 YNNKEL (reference sequence). The CDR3 region is CASSLGSGTSAETQYF. CDR3 DNA: TGTGCCAGCAGCCTTGGATCCGGGACTAGCGCGGAGACCCAGTACTTC.

The rearrangement links TRBV6-1 to TRBJ1-1; no reliable D call. CDR1 is MNHNS, CDR2 SASEGT, per germline. Trimming removed 3 bases at V and 8 bases at J, with 13 bases between. The CDR3 length is 13 residues. The CDR3 nucleotides read TGTGCCAGCAGTGACAGAGGTTTGAGCGAAGCTTTCTTT. This translates into CASSDRGLSEAFF.

The V gene is TRBV19, the J gene TRBJ1-1, with 8 positions matching TRBD1. Germline CDR1 is LNHDA and CDR2 is SQIVND (reference sequence). CDR3 length: 13 residues. J gave up 7 bases and V 5 bases, and 6 bases lay outside the gene matches. This CDR3 reads CASSQQGVDEAFF. CDR3 nucleotide sequence: TGTGCCAGTAGTCAACAGGGGGTGGATGAAGCTTTCTTT.

The chain links TRBV3-1 (or the pseudogene TRBV3-2) to TRBJ2-3, with D possibly being TRBD2 (5 bases). Germline lookup yields CDR1 LGHDT and CDR2 YNNKEL (reference sequence). CDR3 length: 13 residues. The germline V and J ends were trimmed by 11 bases and 2 bases, with 14 bases remaining between them. The CDR3 protein is CALRDIFTDTQYF. The CDR3 nucleotides are TGTGCCCTTCGGGATATCTTCACAGATACGCAGTATTTT.

This clone was observed a few times. J is TRBJ2-2 and V is TRBV9, with 10 bases identical to TRBD2. Germline CDR1 SGDLS, CDR2 YYNGEE. Trimming took 1 base from V and 7 from J; bases not matched to a gene: 13. This CDR3 contains 18 residues. Here the CDR3 reads CASSVHPSGRGGSGELFF. As DNA, the CDR3 is TGTGCCAGCAGCGTACATCCTAGCGGGAGAGGCGGTAGCGGGGAGCTGTTTTTT. Using reference TRBV9 and TRBJ2-2 for the parts outside the CDR3, the full variable domain is DSGVTQTPKHLITATGQRVTLRCSPRSGDLSVYWYQQSLDQGLQFLIQYYNGEERAKGNILERFSAQQFPDLHSELNLSSLELGDSALYFCASSVHPSGRGGSGELFFGEGSRLTVL.

The rearrangement links TRBV5-6 to TRBJ1-3; D remains unclear. Germline V CDR1 and CDR2: SGHDT, YYEEEE. The CDR3 loop spans 14 amino acids. V was pared by 3 bases and J by 0 bases, with 7 bases between. DNA for the CDR3: TGTGCCAGCAGCTCCGCCAGCTCTGGAAACACCATATATTTT. Translation gives CASSSASSGNTIYF.

The chain recombines TRBV6-2 or TRBV6-3 with TRBJ2-3; the match to TRBD2 covers 8 bases. Germline lookup yields CDR1 MNHEY and CDR2 SVGEGT. J gave up 4 bases and V 4 bases, and 4 bases lay outside the gene matches. The length of the CDR3 is 14 residues. The CDR3 region is CASSSGLAADTQYF. The DNA of the CDR3 is TGTGCCAGCAGTTCAGGACTAGCTGCAGATACGCAGTATTTT.

A single count supports this clone. V usage is TRBV18 and J usage is TRBJ2-5, with D tentatively TRBD1 (5 bases). V was cut by 4 bases and J by 1 base, with 7 bases left in between. The CDR3 consists of 13 residues. Looked up from germline, CDR1 is KGHSH and CDR2 is LQKENI. The CDR3 here is CASSLGLQETQYF. The CDR3 region has the DNA TGTGCCAGCTCACTGGGGCTCCAAGAGACCCAGTACTTC.

There are a few counts of this clone. This rearrangement joins TRBV5-6 to TRBJ2-1, with D possibly TRBD2 on 5 matching bases. Between the trimmed V and J ends, which lost 4 bases and 9 bases, there was a span of 8 bases. The CDR3 sequence is 11 residues long. From germline, CDR1 is SGHDT and CDR2 YYEEEE. The CDR3: CASSRRGEQFF. In nucleotides, the CDR3 is TGTGCCAGCAGCCGCCGGGGTGAGCAGTTCTTC.

This chain uses TRBV5-5 with TRBJ1-5; 11 nucleotides line up with TRBD1. Germline CDR1 and CDR2: SGHKS and YYEKEE (reference sequence). The trim removed 4 bases at V and 9 bases at J, leaving 3 bases unmatched. This CDR3 has 13 residues. The CDR3 DNA sequence: TGTGCCAGCAGCGGGACAGGGGGTATGCCCCAGCATTTT. The encoded protein is CASSGTGGMPQHF.

The genes are TRBV7-2 and TRBJ2-7; the match to TRBD1 covers 9 bases. The CDR3 length is 15 residues. The trim removed 3 bases at V and 8 bases at J, leaving 11 bases unmatched. Germline CDR1 SGHTA, CDR2 FQGNSA. CDR3 in DNA: TGTGCCAGCAGCTTCTGGGGACAGGGAAGTTCGAAGCAGTACTTC. Translated, it gives CASSFWGQGSSKQYF.

The chain joins TRBV19 to TRBJ2-3; 11 bases are shared with TRBD2. In germline, CDR1 is LNHDA, CDR2 SQIVND (reference sequence). CDR3 length: 17 residues. V lost 3 bases, J lost 3 bases, and 8 bases stayed unmatched. As DNA, the CDR3 is TGTGCCAGTAGTATCTCCCTAGCGGGAGGACTGACAGATACGCAGTATTTT. Translation gives CASSISLAGGLTDTQYF.